Each of the 27 T cell receptor beta chains below was sequenced from the same sample in a study of T cells after yellow fever vaccination. TCRdb reprocessed the 5' RACE reads with MiXCR, giving one entry per CDR3 protein. The sample lists approximately 250,000 distinct CDR3 sequences; about 3.5% were seen once. The sample consisted of PBMCs, taken 15 days after the yellow fever booster vaccination. These TCRs come from a man aged 18 to 30 who received the YFV17D yellow fever vaccine.

This clonotype was seen ten or more times. The gene calls are TRBV18 and TRBJ2-5, with D uncertain. From germline, CDR1 is KGHSH and CDR2 LQKENI. There are 11 residues in the CDR3. Trimming pared 2 bases from V and 4 bases from J, leaving 2 bases between. CDR3 in amino acids: CASSPAETQYF. CDR3 bases: TGTGCCAGCTCACCAGCAGAGACCCAGTACTTC.

This clonotype was picked up many times. This chain connects TRBV7-9 to TRBJ2-3; 10 bases map to TRBD2. The CDR3 is 15 residues long. Germline V CDR1 and CDR2: SEHNR, FQNEAQ (reference sequence). J lost 4 bases, V lost 4 bases, and 5 bases had no gene match. CDR3 DNA: TGTGCCAGCAGCTCTAGCGGGGGTGGGGCAGATACGCAGTATTTT. This translates into CASSSSGGGADTQYF. Using reference TRBV7-9 and TRBJ2-3 for the parts outside the CDR3, the full variable domain is DTGVSQNPRHKITKRGQNVTFRCDPISEHNRLYWYRQTLGQGPEFLTYFQNEAQLEKSRLLSDRFSAERPKGSFSTLEIQRTEQGDSAMYLCASSSSGGGADTQYFGPGTRLTVL.

The V call is TRBV4-2, the J call TRBJ2-5; TRBD2 might be the D (6 bases). CDR3 length equals 16 residues. The germline CDR1 and CDR2 sequences are LGHNA and YNFKEQ. Trimming took 1 base from V and 2 from J, leaving 14 bases between them. The DNA for the CDR3 is TGTGCCAGCAGCCAAGCGGCGGGGCAGATTCAAGAGACCCAGTACTTC. Amino acids: CASSQAAGQIQETQYF.

This clonotype was observed at least ten times. The chain couples TRBV20-1 to TRBJ1-5; D gene uncertain. Germline loops: CDR1 DFQATT, CDR2 SNEGSKA (reference sequence). Trimming left V 6 bases short and J 2 bases short, with 5 bases between. The CDR3 contains 11 residues. For the CDR3, the DNA is TGCAGTGCATCCGGCAATCAGCCCCAGCATTTT. Amino acid sequence: CSASGNQPQHF.

The chain employs TRBV20-1 and TRBJ2-2, with D hard to call. Deletions cut 0 bases from V and 7 bases from J, with 12 bases between. Looked up from germline, CDR1 is DFQATT and CDR2 is SNEGSKA (reference sequence). The CDR3 contains 14 residues. CDR3 sequence reads: CSARDLRHGGELFF. The CDR3 bases are TGCAGTGCTAGAGATCTGAGGCATGGCGGGGAGCTGTTTTTT.

This clonotype has just a few counts. The rearrangement uses TRBV20-1 and TRBJ2-5; 15 nucleotides line up with TRBD2. The CDR3 extends over 17 amino acids. V gave up 1 base and J gave up 5 bases; unmatched junction bases: 8. Germline-derived CDR1 and CDR2 are DFQATT and SNEGSKA (reference sequence). The chain's CDR3 is CSARAWTSGGAEETQYF. Written as DNA, the CDR3 is TGCAGTGCTAGAGCCTGGACTAGCGGGGGGGCCGAGGAGACCCAGTACTTC.

In its sample, this clonotype was seen many times. This sequence joins TRBV12-3 or TRBV12-4 and TRBJ1-6, with D possibly matching TRBD1 (5 bases). CDR3 size: 16 residues. The V end lost 8 bases, the J end lost 3 bases, and 17 bases lay between the germline ends. The CDR3 bases are TGTGCCAGCGGTCTGGGCGCGGGGGTCTATAATTCACCCCTCCACTTT. Amino acid sequence: CASGLGAGVYNSPLHF.

CDR3 protein: CASSSQGPSYEQYF. CDR3 in DNA: TGTGCCAGCAGCTCACAGGGTCCCTCCTACGAGCAGTACTTC. The gene calls are TRBV7-3 and TRBJ2-7, with D possibly matching TRBD1 (6 bases). Germline CDR1 reads SGHTA; CDR2 reads FQGTGA. The V end lost 4 bases, the J end lost 0 bases, and 10 bases lay between the germline ends. The CDR3 is 14 residues long.

At least ten counts were recorded for this clonotype. The chain employs TRBV12-3 or TRBV12-4 and TRBJ2-3; 8 bases agree with TRBD2. The CDR3 sequence is 15 residues long. The V segment lost 8 bases and the J segment 6 bases; nucleotides outside the gene matches: 13. CDR3 in amino acids: CASADTSGFSDTQYF. In nucleotides, the CDR3 is TGTGCCAGCGCGGATACTAGCGGCTTTTCGGATACGCAGTATTTT.

Notes on this clonotype: A much larger clone lies a single base off, so this may be a read error. V usage is TRBV20-1 and J usage is TRBJ2-1; the D is unclear. Germline V gene sequence: CDR1 DFQATT, CDR2 SNEGSKA (reference sequence). The CDR3 totals 13 residues. The CDR3 DNA sequence: TGCAGTGCTAGGCCTATCTCCTACAATGAGCACTTCTTC. This translates into CSARPISYNEHFF.

This clonotype was seen repeatedly, ten times or more. The V and J genes are TRBV6-6 and TRBJ1-6; no reliable D call. This CDR3 is 17 amino acids long. The germline CDR1 and CDR2 sequences are MNHNY and SVGAGI (reference sequence). Trimming took off 2 bases at V and 2 bases at J, with 13 bases between the two ends. The CDR3 DNA is TGTGCCAGCAGTTACGCCCCGGCTAGGGCCTATAATTCACCCCTCCACTTT. Its translation: CASSYAPARAYNSPLHF.

This clonotype was detected ten times or more. This chain links TRBV7-2 with TRBJ2-3; possible D gene TRBD2, 7 bases. Looked up from germline, CDR1 is SGHTA and CDR2 is FQGNSA. The V end was cut by 3 bases, the J end by 0 bases, with 19 bases between. The CDR3 covers 18 residues. CDR3 sequence: CASSLSLAGALSTDTQYF. The CDR3 coding sequence is TGTGCCAGCAGCTTGAGTCTCGCGGGGGCCCTTAGCACAGATACGCAGTATTTT.

This clonotype has a handful of counts. This chain links TRBV7-9 with TRBJ2-6; no clear D gene. With 7 bases removed from V and 0 bases from J, the gap between germline ends came to 7 bases. The germline V gene encodes CDR1 SEHNR and CDR2 FQNEAQ (reference sequence). CDR3 length equals 14 residues. CDR3 protein: CASTKFSGANVLTF. Here the CDR3 DNA reads TGTGCCAGCACCAAGTTCTCTGGGGCCAACGTCCTGACTTTC.

Ten or more counts support this clonotype. This chain uses TRBV6-5 with TRBJ2-1, with D possibly matching TRBD2 (5 bases). The CDR3 has 13 amino acids. The V and J ends lost 6 bases and 0 bases respectively, with 6 bases between them. Germline CDR1 MNHEY, CDR2 SVGAGI. This chain's CDR3 is CASSSGSYNEQFF. The CDR3, as DNA: TGTGCCAGCAGCAGCGGCTCCTACAATGAGCAGTTCTTC.

This clonotype has a count of ten or more. The chain couples TRBV9 to TRBJ1-1; 8 bases agree with TRBD1. The CDR3 has 15 amino acids. With V trimmed by 2 bases and J by 3 bases, 6 bases remained unmatched. The germline V gene has CDR1 SGDLS and CDR2 YYNGEE. CDR3 nucleotides: TGTGCCAGCAGCGTTTCCCCGACAGGGGACACTGAAGCTTTCTTT. This translates into CASSVSPTGDTEAFF.

This clonotype was counted ten times or more. V and J are TRBV30 and TRBJ2-7, with D perhaps TRBD2 (5 bases). With 0 bases removed from V and 7 bases from J, the gap between germline ends came to 10 bases. The CDR3 has 12 residues. Looked up from germline, CDR1 is GTSNPN and CDR2 is SVGIG (reference sequence). CDR3 bases: TGTGCCTGGAGTGTACAAGGGAGAGAGCAGTACTTC. Protein product: CAWSVQGREQYF.

This clonotype was counted many times. The chain is built from TRBV29-1 and TRBJ2-2, with 7 bases that match TRBD1. Germline assignment: CDR1 SQVTM and CDR2 ANQGSEA. The CDR3 length is 14 residues. The ends lost 6 bases at V and 1 base at J; junction bases unmatched: 5. DNA for the CDR3: TGCAGCGTGGGGACAGCGATGAACACCGGGGAGCTGTTTTTT. It specifies CSVGTAMNTGELFF.

This clonotype showed up many times. The chain employs TRBV6-5 and TRBJ1-2; 8 bases agree with TRBD1. Germline trimming cut 6 bases from V and 7 bases from J; bases unmatched to any gene: 7. Germline CDR1 MNHEY, CDR2 SVGAGI. CDR3 size: 13 residues. Here the CDR3 reads CASSRTGFSGYTF. The DNA of the CDR3 is TGTGCCAGCAGCAGGACAGGGTTCTCTGGCTACACCTTC.

This clonotype came up many times. The chain links TRBV7-9 to TRBJ1-5; 9 nucleotides align to TRBD1. The germline V gene has CDR1 SEHNR and CDR2 FQNEAQ (reference sequence). CDR3 size: 14 residues. V was clipped by 6 bases and J by 1 base; unmatched bases: 1. The CDR3 DNA follows: TGTGCCAGCAGTGACAGGGGGAGCAATCAGCCCCAGCATTTT. Translating gives CASSDRGSNQPQHF.

This clonotype occurred many times. V is TRBV5-1 and J is TRBJ2-1; 14 bases match TRBD2. This CDR3 is built from 18 residues. Unmatched junction bases numbered 13, after V lost 4 bases and J lost 7 bases. The V gene's germline CDR1 is SGHRS and CDR2 YFSETQ. The CDR3 DNA is TGCGCCAGCAGCCCGAATGCCGGGACTAGCGGGGGACGGAATGAGCAGTTCTTC. Translation gives CASSPNAGTSGGRNEQFF.

A single count supports this clonotype. DNA of the CDR3: TGTGCCAGCAGTTTGCTGATGGAGGCTAGCTGGGGGTCCACAGATACGCAGTATTTT. Translation: CASSLLMEASWGSTDTQYF. This chain uses TRBV28 with TRBJ2-3, with D tentatively TRBD1 or TRBD2 (5 bases each). Trimming cost V 3 bases and J 2 bases, with 24 bases left between them. Germline loops: CDR1 MDHEN, CDR2 SYDVKM. The CDR3 loop spans 19 amino acids. The complete variable domain, with remaining parts taken from reference TRBV28 and TRBJ2-3, reads DVKVTQSSRYLVKRTGEKVFLECVQDMDHENMFWYRQDPGLGLRLIYFSYDVKMKEKGDIPEGYSVSREKKERFSLILESASTNQTSMYLCASSLLMEASWGSTDTQYFGPGTRLTVL.

There are many counts of this clonotype. The chain links TRBV24-1 to TRBJ1-6; a possible D gene is TRBD1 (6 bases). Trimming shortened V by 4 bases and J by 7 bases, and 10 bases separated the two germline ends. Per the germline V gene, CDR1 is KGHDR and CDR2 is SFDVKD. This CDR3 region has 14 residues. The CDR3 region has the DNA TGTGCCACCAGTGACGCCGACAGGAATTCACCCCTCCACTTT. Translating gives CATSDADRNSPLHF.

This clonotype has at least ten counts. The V gene is TRBV7-9, the J gene TRBJ1-5; no clear D gene. The V end was cut by 2 bases, the J end by 6 bases, with 11 bases between. CDR3 length equals 14 residues. Germline V lookup: CDR1 SEHNR, CDR2 FQNEAQ (reference sequence). The CDR3 DNA follows: TGTGCCAGCAGCTTATTTCCGGGGAGTCAGCCCCAGCATTTT. This translates into CASSLFPGSQPQHF.

This clonotype occurred many times. V gene TRBV6-2 or TRBV6-3 combines with J gene TRBJ2-5, with TRBD1 as a possible D gene (6 bases). V was shortened by 5 bases and J by 3 bases, with 25 bases between the two germline ends. The CDR3 covers 18 residues. Germline CDR1 and CDR2: MNHEY and SVGEGT. The DNA of the CDR3 is TGTGCCAGCAGTCGCCACACCGACAGGCCCGGTCAAAAAGAGACCCAGTACTTC. This codes for CASSRHTDRPGQKETQYF.

Many counts were recorded for this clonotype. This chain connects TRBV29-1 to TRBJ1-2, with 9 nucleotides matching TRBD1. The CDR3 loop spans 12 amino acids. Germline lookup yields CDR1 SQVTM and CDR2 ANQGSEA. With V trimmed by 7 bases and J by 4 bases, 4 bases remained unmatched. CDR3 in amino acids: CSALTGGYGYTF. The CDR3 nucleotides read TGCAGCGCTTTGACAGGGGGCTATGGCTACACCTTC.

This clonotype was found many times. The rearrangement joins TRBV5-1 to TRBJ1-5; maybe TRBD1 (5 bases). V lost 0 bases to trimming and J lost 6 bases, with 10 bases between them. The CDR3 contains 14 residues. The germline V gene has CDR1 SGHRS and CDR2 YFSETQ. The CDR3 is CASSLGGTGQPQHF. CDR3 DNA sequence: TGCGCCAGCAGCTTGGGAGGTACAGGTCAGCCCCAGCATTTT.

This clonotype was observed a handful of times. The gene calls are TRBV5-4 and TRBJ1-1, with D possibly matching TRBD1 (6 bases). The CDR3 has 15 amino acids. Germline loops: CDR1 SGHNT, CDR2 YYREEE (reference sequence). V was trimmed by 4 bases and J by 0 bases, leaving 13 bases between them. CDR3 bases: TGTGCCAGCAGCCGGACAGAAAGTATGAACACTGAAGCTTTCTTT. As protein: CASSRTESMNTEAFF.